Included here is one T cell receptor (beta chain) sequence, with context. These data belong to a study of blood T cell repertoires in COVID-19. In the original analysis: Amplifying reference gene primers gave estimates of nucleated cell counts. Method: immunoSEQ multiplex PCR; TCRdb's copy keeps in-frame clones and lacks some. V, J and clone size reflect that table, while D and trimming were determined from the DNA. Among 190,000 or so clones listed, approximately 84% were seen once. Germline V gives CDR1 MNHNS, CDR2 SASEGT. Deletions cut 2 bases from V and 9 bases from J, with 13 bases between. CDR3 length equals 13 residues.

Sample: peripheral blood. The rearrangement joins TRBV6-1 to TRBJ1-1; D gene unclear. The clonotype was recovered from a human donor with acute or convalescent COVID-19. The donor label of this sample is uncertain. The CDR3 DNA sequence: TGTGCCAGCAGTGAAATCCAGGTTCGTCAAGCTTTCTTT. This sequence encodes CASSEIQVRQAFF.